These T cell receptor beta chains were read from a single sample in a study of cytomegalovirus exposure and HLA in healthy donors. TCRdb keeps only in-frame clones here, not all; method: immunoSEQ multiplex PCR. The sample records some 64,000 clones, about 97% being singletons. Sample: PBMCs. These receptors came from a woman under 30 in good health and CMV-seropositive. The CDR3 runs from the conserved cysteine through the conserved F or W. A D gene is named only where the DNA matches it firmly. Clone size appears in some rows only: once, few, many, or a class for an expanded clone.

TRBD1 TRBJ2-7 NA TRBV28 TGTGCCAGCAAAGAGCACGGGACAGGGTCCTACGAGCAGTACTTC CASKEHGTGSYEQYF
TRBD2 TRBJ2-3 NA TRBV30 TGTGCCTGGAGTCTAGCGGTTAGCACAGATACGCAGTATTTT CAWSLAVSTDTQYF
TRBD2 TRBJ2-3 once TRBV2 TGTGCCAGCAGGGGGCCAAGGACTAGTCGGGCAGATACGCAGTATTTT CASRGPRTSRADTQYF
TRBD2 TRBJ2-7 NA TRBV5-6 TGTGCCAGCAGCTTGGGACTAGCGGGAAATCCCCTAGGGGACGAGCAGTACTTC CASSLGLAGNPLGDEQYF
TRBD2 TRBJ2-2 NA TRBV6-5 TGTGCCAGCAGTTTACGAGGCGGGAGAGGCACCGGGGAGCTGTTTTTT CASSLRGGRGTGELFF
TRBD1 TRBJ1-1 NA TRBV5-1 TGCGCCAGCAGCTTGACAGGGGTTCCCACTGAAGCTTTCTTT CASSLTGVPTEAFF
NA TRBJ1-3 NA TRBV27 TGTGCCAGCAGTCCCGGACAGCCCATTGGAAACACCATATATTTT CASSPGQPIGNTIYF
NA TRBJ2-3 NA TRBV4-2 TGTGCCAGCAGCCCAGTGTTGGACAGGGAGGGAGATACGCAGTATTTT CASSPVLDREGDTQYF
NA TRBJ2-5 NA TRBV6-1 TGTGCCAGCAGTGATCTGGCCCTAACGGGGACCCAGTACTTC CASSDLALTGTQYF
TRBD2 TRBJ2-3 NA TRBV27 TGTGCCAGCAGTCCCCCTAGCGGGGTCCCGGAGGATACGCAGTATTTT CASSPPSGVPEDTQYF
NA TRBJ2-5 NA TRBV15 TGTGCCACCAGCGTTCAGGGGCAAGAGACCCAGTACTTC CATSVQGQETQYF
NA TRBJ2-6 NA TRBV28 TGTGCCAGCAGTCGCTTGACACAAAGTCGGGCCAACGTCCTGACTTTC CASSRLTQSRANVLTF
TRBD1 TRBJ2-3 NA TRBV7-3 TGTGCCAGCAGCCTAGACAGGGGGTGGGCAGATACGCAGTATTTT CASSLDRGWADTQYF
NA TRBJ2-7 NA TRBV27 TGTGCCAGCAGTCCACGAGTGGGGGAGGATAACGAGCAGTACTTC CASSPRVGEDNEQYF
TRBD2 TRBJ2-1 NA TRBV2 TGTGCCAGCACCTCAGGGGGACTAGCGGGAGGTAATGAGCAGTTCTTC CASTSGGLAGGNEQFF
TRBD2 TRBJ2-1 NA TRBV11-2 TGTGCCAGCAGCTTAAGTCCCCTGGCGGGAGAGACCTACAATGAGCAGTTCTTC CASSLSPLAGETYNEQFF
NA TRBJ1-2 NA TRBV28 TGTGCCAGCAGCCCATCACTCAGGAACTATGGCTACACCTTC CASSPSLRNYGYTF
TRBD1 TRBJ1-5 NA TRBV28 TGTGCCAGCAGGCAACTCAGGGGGCAATGGGAGTTTTATCAGCCCCAGCATTTT CASRQLRGQWEFYQPQHF
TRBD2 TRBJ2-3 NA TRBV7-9 TGTGCCAGCAGCCAGGGACTAGCGGGATCAGATACGCAGTATTTT CASSQGLAGSDTQYF
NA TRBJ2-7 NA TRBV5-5 TGTGCCAGCAGCTCAGGACAGCCACCCTACGAGCAGTACTTC CASSSGQPPYEQYF
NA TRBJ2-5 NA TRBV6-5 TGTGCCAGCAGTTCCCCTCCCCAGTACTTC CASSSPPQYF
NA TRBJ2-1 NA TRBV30 TGTGCCTGGAGTGGAGATAATAACAATGAGCAGTTCTTC CAWSGDNNNEQFF
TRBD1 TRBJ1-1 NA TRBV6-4 TGTGCCAGCAGGGTGACAGGGTCGAACACTGAAGCTTTCTTT CASRVTGSNTEAFF
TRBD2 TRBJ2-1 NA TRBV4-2 TGTGCCAGCAGCCAGATAAGTAGCGGGAGGGCCTTCGAGCAGTTCTTC CASSQISSGRAFEQFF
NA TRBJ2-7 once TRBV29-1 TGCAGCGTTGAAGAACAGGCGAGCTCCTACGAGCAGTACTTC CSVEEQASSYEQYF
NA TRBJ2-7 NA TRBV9 TGTGCCAGCAGCGTAGATCCAGACTCCTACGAGCAGTACTTC CASSVDPDSYEQYF
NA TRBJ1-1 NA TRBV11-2 TGTGCCAGCAGCTTCTCCAGATACACTGAAGCTTTCTTT CASSFSRYTEAFF
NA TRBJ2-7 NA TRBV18 TGTGCCAGCTCACCAATCCAGGGGATGCCCTACGAGCAGTACTTC CASSPIQGMPYEQYF
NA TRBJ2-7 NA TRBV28 TGTGCCAGCCCGCGGGATAGCGGCTCCTACGAGCAGTACTTC CASPRDSGSYEQYF
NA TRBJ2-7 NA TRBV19 TGTGCCAGTAGTTCGACAGACCCCTACGAGCAGTACTTC CASSSTDPYEQYF
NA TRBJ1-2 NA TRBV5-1 TGCGCCAGCAGATCGTTCGACGGGAAACAAGGAATCGCTAACTATGGCTACACCTTC CASRSFDGKQGIANYGYTF
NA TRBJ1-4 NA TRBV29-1 TGCAGCGTTACCCCTACAGGGTCTGGCGAAAAACTGTTTTTT CSVTPTGSGEKLFF
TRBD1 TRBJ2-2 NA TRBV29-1 TGCAGCGTCTTTGGACAGGGCCTTAGCACCGGGGAGCTGTTTTTT CSVFGQGLSTGELFF
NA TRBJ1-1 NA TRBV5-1 TGCGCCAGCGCCTCCCGCCAGGGTTTGAACACTGAAGCTTTCTTT CASASRQGLNTEAFF
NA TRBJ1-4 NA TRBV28 TGTGCCAGCAGTCCCAGGGCTGTCATTGAAAAACTGTTTTTT CASSPRAVIEKLFF
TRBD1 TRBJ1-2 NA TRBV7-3 TGTGCCAGCAGCCACCCGGACAGGGATGGCTACACCTTC CASSHPDRDGYTF
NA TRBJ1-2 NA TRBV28 TGTGCCAGCAGTTTCGACGGAGTCTATGGCTACACCTTC CASSFDGVYGYTF
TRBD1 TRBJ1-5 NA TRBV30 TGTGCCTGGGAAAGGAGACAGGGAAGCAATCAGCCCCAGCATTTT CAWERRQGSNQPQHF
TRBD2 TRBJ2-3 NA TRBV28 TGTGCCAGTGCAGCGGGAGGGGACACAGATACGCAGTATTTT CASAAGGDTDTQYF
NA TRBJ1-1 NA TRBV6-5 TGTGCCAGCAGTGACGGGTGGGCGGGGGCTGAAGCTTTCTTT CASSDGWAGAEAFF
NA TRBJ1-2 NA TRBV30 TGTGCCGAAACAGGCGATATTAACTATGGCTACACCTTC CAETGDINYGYTF
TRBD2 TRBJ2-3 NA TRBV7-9 TGTGCCAGCAGCTTAGAACTAGCGGGAGACACAGATACGCAGTATTTT CASSLELAGDTDTQYF
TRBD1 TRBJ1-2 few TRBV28 TGTGCCAGCAGTGGACAGGGGACCAAATATGGCTACACCTTC CASSGQGTKYGYTF
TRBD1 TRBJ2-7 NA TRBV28 TGTGCCAGCAGTTTTGGGGGTAGGGGACAGGGGTCCTACGAGCAGTACTTC CASSFGGRGQGSYEQYF
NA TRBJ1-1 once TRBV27 TGTGCCAGCAGTTCTAGAGGAGTCACTGAAGCTTTCTTT CASSSRGVTEAFF
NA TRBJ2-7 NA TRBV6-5 TGTGCCAGCAGTCCCTCGAGACGTACTAACGAGCAGTACTTC CASSPSRRTNEQYF
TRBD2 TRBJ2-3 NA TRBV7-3 TGTGCCAGCAGCCCCCCGGCGGGAGGTGCCCCAGATACGCAGTATTTT CASSPPAGGAPDTQYF
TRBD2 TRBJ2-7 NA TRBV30 TGTGCCTGGAGTAGGCTAGCGGAAATCTACGAGCAGTACTTC CAWSRLAEIYEQYF
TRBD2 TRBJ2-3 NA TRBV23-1 TGCGCCAGCAGTCTGTACGGGAGGAACGCAGATACGCAGTATTTT CASSLYGRNADTQYF
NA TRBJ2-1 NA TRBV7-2 TGTGCCAGCTCCCCGGGGAATGAGCAGTTCTTC CASSPGNEQFF
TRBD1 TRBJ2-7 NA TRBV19 TGTGCCAGTAGTATGGCCGGACAGGGGCTCAGAGAGCAGTACTTC CASSMAGQGLREQYF
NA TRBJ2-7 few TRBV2 TGTGCCAGCTCGGCCTACGAGCAGTACTTC CASSAYEQYF
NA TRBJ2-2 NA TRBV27 TGTGCCAGCAGTGATACCAGGGGGGAGATTGGAACCGGGGAGCTGTTTTTT CASSDTRGEIGTGELFF
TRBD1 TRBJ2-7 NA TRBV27 TGTGCCAGCAGTTTAAATGGAGACAGGGTTTTATACGAGCAGTACTTC CASSLNGDRVLYEQYF
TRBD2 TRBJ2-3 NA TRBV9 TGTGCCAGCAGCGCGACTAGCGGGAGAGTGACAGATACGCAGTATTTT CASSATSGRVTDTQYF
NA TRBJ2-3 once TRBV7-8 TGTGCCAGCAGCTTAGTAGGGGCCAGGGATACGCAGTATTTT CASSLVGARDTQYF
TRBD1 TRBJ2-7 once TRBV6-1 TGTGCCAGCAGTGAGCTTTGGGACAGTACCTACGAGCAGTACTTC CASSELWDSTYEQYF
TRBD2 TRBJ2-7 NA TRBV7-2 TGTGCCAGCACCCTACTAGCGGGAGAGCGAGACTACGAGCAGTACTTC CASTLLAGERDYEQYF
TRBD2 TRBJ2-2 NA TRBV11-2 TGTGCCAGCAGCCCAGGGACTAGCGGTACGAACACCGGGGAGCTGTTTTTT CASSPGTSGTNTGELFF